Listed below are T cell receptor beta chains from one sample, sequenced in a study of T cells after yellow fever vaccination. Using its own MiXCR run on the 5' RACE reads, TCRdb lists one record per CDR3 protein. This repertoire shows roughly 250,000 distinct CDR3 sequences, 10% to 15% found once; its top ten account for roughly 0.5%. This sample comprised CD4+ T cells sorted from PBMCs, obtained 45 days after the yellow fever booster vaccination. The receptors originated from a man aged 25 to 40 who received the YFV17D yellow fever vaccine. The CDR3 runs from the conserved cysteine through the conserved F or W. D genes are given only for firm matches.

j_gene,d_gene,v_gene,len,CDR3aa
TRBJ2-1,TRBD2,TRBV11-2,15,CASLPYSGSYNEQFF
TRBJ2-1,.,TRBV5-1,13,CASSRVGSNEQLF
TRBJ1-4,.,TRBV20-1,15,CSATQGPVANEKLFF
TRBJ2-7,.,TRBV5-5,14,CASSFRDTYYEQYF
TRBJ2-3,TRBD2,TRBV29-1,14,CSVRALAGEVTQYF
TRBJ1-2,.,TRBV6-5,12,CASRGMIDGYTF
TRBJ1-2,.,TRBV19,14,CASSIDLDTYGYTF
TRBJ2-5,.,TRBV12-3/TRBV12-4,13,CASSLAAKGTQYF
TRBJ2-5,.,TRBV6-5,17,CASSYGGAGADQETQYF
TRBJ2-5,TRBD2,TRBV19,16,CASSRLAGGPGETQYF
TRBJ2-4,.,TRBV5-6,16,CASSLAGPLAKNIQYF
TRBJ1-5,.,TRBV21-1,16,CASSTGGRGGNQPQHF
TRBJ2-5,.,TRBV12-3/TRBV12-4,12,CASHRVGETQYF